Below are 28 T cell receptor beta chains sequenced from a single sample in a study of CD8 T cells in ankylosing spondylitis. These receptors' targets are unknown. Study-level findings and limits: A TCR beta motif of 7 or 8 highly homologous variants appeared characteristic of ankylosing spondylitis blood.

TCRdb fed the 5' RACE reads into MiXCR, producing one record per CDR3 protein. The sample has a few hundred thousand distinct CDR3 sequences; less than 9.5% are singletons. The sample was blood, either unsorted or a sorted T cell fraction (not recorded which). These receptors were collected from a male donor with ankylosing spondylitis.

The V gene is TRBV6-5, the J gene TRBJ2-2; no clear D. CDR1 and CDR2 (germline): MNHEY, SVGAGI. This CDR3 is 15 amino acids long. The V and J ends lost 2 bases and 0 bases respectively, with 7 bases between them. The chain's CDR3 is CASSYRVANTGELFF. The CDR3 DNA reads TGTGCCAGCAGTTACAGGGTCGCGAACACCGGGGAGCTGTTTTTT.

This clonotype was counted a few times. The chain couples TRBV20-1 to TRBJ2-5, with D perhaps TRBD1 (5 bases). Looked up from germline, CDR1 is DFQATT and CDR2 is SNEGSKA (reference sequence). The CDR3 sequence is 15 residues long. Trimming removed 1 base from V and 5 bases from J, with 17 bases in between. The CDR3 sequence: CSARGSGLGVETQYF. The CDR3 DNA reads TGCAGTGCTAGAGGTTCGGGTTTAGGGGTGGAGACCCAGTACTTC.

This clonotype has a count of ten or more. Written as DNA, the CDR3 is TGCAGTGCTAGAGATTCGGTCCGAGTGGCAGACACCGGGGAGCTGTTTTTT. The encoded protein is CSARDSVRVADTGELFF. J is TRBJ2-2 and V is TRBV20-1; D ambiguous. Germline V gene sequence: CDR1 DFQATT, CDR2 SNEGSKA (reference sequence). Trimming stripped 0 bases from V and 3 bases from J, with 17 bases between. The CDR3 spans 17 residues.

CDR3 in amino acids: CAWRTDFTSYEQYF. CDR3 DNA: TGTGCCTGGAGGACGGACTTCACCTCCTACGAGCAGTACTTC. This chain joins TRBV30 and TRBJ2-7, with a tentative D call TRBD2 (5 bases). Deletions cut 3 bases from V and 0 bases from J, with 12 bases between. The germline CDR1 and CDR2 sequences are GTSNPN and SVGIG (reference sequence). This CDR3 is built from 14 residues.

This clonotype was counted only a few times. CDR3 sequence reads: CASSYSDSGRAGDAQYF. In DNA form, the CDR3 reads TGTGCCAGCAGTTACTCGGATAGCGGGAGGGCCGGGGATGCGCAGTATTTT. This sequence joins TRBV6-5 and TRBJ2-3; 11 nucleotides match TRBD2. The germline V gene encodes CDR1 MNHEY and CDR2 SVGAGI. CDR3 length: 17 amino acids. Unmatched junction bases numbered 12, after V lost 0 bases and J lost 10 bases.

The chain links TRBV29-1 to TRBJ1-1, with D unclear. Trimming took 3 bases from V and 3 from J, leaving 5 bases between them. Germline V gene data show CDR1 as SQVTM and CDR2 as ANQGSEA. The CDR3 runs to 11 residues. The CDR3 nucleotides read TGCAGCGTTGACACGGACACTGAAGCTTTCTTT. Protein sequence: CSVDTDTEAFF.

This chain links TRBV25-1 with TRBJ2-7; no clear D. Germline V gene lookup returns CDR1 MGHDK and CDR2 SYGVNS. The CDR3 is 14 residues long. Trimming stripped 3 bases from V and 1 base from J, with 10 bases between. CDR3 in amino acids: CASSDQNWSYEQYF. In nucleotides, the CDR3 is TGTGCCAGCAGTGATCAGAACTGGTCCTACGAGCAGTACTTC.

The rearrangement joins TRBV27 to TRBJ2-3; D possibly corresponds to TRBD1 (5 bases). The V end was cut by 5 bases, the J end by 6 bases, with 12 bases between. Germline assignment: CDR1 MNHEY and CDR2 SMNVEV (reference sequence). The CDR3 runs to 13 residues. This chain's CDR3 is CASSPGRRDTQYF. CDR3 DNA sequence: TGTGCCAGCAGTCCAGGGCGTAGGGATACGCAGTATTTT.

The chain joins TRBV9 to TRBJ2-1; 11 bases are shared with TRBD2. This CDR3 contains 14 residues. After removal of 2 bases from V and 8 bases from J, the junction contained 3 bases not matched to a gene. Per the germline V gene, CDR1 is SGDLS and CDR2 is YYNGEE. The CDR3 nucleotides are TGTGCCAGCAGCGTGGGGACTAGCGGTGATGAGCAGTTCTTC. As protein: CASSVGTSGDEQFF.

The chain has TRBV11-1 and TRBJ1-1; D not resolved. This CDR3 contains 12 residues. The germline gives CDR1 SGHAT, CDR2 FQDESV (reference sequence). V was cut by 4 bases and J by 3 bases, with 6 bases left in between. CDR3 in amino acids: CASSSYYTEAFF. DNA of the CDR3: TGTGCCAGCAGCTCGTATTACACTGAAGCTTTCTTT.

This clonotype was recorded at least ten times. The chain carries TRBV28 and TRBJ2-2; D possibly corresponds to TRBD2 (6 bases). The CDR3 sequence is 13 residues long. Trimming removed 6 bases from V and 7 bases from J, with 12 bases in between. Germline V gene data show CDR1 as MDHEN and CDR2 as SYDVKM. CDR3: CASSRLEVGELFF. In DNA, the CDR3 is TGTGCCAGCAGCAGACTAGAAGTCGGGGAGCTGTTTTTT.

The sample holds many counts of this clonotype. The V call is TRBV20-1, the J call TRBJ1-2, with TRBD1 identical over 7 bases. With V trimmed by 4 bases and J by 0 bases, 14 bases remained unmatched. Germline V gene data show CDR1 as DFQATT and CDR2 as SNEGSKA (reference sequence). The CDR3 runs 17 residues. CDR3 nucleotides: TGCAGTGCTACACCTGGGCAGGGGGACTCTTCTAACTATGGCTACACCTTC. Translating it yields CSATPGQGDSSNYGYTF.

The CDR3 here is CASSSTSGGNTGELFF. The CDR3 DNA reads TGTGCCAGCAGTTCGACTAGCGGGGGGAACACCGGGGAGCTGTTTTTT. This chain links TRBV28 with TRBJ2-2; 12 bases map to TRBD2. Germline-derived CDR1 and CDR2 are MDHEN and SYDVKM. The CDR3 has 16 residues. V shed 4 bases and J 1 base; nucleotides not matched to a gene: 1. The full variable domain, in which reference TRBV28 and TRBJ2-2 provide the parts outside the CDR3, is DVKVTQSSRYLVKRTGEKVFLECVQDMDHENMFWYRQDPGLGLRLIYFSYDVKMKEKGDIPEGYSVSREKKERFSLILESASTNQTSMYLCASSSTSGGNTGELFFGEGSRLTVL.

The CDR3 sequence: CASSEIFGTGGEQYF. DNA for the CDR3: TGTGCCAGCAGTGAAATTTTTGGGACAGGGGGCGAGCAGTACTTC. The chain joins TRBV25-1 to TRBJ2-7; TRBD1 agrees at 11 bases. Germline V CDR1 and CDR2: MGHDK, SYGVNS. This CDR3 has 15 residues. The J segment lost 6 bases and the V segment lost 2 bases, leaving 6 bases of the junction unmatched.

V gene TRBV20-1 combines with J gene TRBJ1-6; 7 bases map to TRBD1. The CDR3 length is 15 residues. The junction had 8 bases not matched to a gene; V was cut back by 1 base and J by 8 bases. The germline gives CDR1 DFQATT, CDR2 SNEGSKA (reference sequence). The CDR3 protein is CSARGLQGSDSPLHF. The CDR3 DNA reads TGCAGTGCTAGAGGCCTACAGGGGTCAGATTCACCCCTCCACTTT.

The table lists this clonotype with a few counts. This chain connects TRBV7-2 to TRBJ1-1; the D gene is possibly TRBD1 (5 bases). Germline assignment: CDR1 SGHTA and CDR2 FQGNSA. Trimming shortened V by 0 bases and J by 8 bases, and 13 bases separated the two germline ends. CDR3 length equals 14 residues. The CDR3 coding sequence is TGTGCCAGCAGCTTAGCCGTGCGGGGGAGAGAAGCTTTCTTT. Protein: CASSLAVRGREAFF.

The DNA for the CDR3 is TGCGCCAGCAGCTTCTTCTTGGACACCATATATTTT. Translation gives CASSFFLDTIYF. The J gene is TRBJ1-3, the V gene TRBV5-1; no firm D call. There are 12 residues in the CDR3. Germline CDR1 reads SGHRS; CDR2 reads YFSETQ. V lost 2 bases to trimming and J lost 8 bases, with 8 bases between them.

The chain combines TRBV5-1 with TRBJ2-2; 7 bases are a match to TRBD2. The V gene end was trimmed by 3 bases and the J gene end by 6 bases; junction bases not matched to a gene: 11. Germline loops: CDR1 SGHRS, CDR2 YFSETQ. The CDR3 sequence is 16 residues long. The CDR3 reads CASSWTWREFPGELFF. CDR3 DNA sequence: TGCGCCAGCAGCTGGACCTGGCGGGAGTTCCCCGGGGAGCTGTTTTTT.

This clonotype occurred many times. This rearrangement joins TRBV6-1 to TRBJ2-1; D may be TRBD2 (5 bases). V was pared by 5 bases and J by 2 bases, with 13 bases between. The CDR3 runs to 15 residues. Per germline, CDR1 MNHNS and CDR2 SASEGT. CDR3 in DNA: TGTGCCAGCAGTCTAGGGAGCGGCCCCTACAATGAGCAGTTCTTC. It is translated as CASSLGSGPYNEQFF.

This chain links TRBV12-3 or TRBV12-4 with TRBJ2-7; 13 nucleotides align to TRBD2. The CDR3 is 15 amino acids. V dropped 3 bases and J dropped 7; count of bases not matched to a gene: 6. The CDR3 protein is CASSFRTSGSWEQYF. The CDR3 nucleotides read TGTGCCAGCAGTTTCAGGACTAGCGGGAGTTGGGAGCAGTACTTC.

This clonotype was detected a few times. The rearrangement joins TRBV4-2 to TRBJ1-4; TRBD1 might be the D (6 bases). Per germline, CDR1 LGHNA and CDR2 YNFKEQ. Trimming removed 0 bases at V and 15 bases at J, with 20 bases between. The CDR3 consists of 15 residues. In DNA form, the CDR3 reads TGTGCCAGCAGCCAAGATTTGACAGGCCTAAGATTCTTGTTTTTT. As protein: CASSQDLTGLRFLFF.

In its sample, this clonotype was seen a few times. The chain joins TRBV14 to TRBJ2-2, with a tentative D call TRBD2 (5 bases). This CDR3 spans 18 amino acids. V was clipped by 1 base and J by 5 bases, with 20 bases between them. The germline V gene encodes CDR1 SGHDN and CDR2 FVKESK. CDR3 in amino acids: CASSQAVKETTETGELFF. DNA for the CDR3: TGTGCCAGCAGCCAAGCGGTCAAGGAGACTACCGAGACCGGGGAGCTGTTTTTT. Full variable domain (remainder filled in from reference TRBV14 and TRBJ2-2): EAGVTQFPSHSVIEKGQTVTLRCDPISGHDNLYWYRRVMGKEIKFLLHFVKESKQDESGMPNNRFLAERTGGTYSTLKVQPAELEDSGVYFCASSQAVKETTETGELFFGEGSRLTVL.

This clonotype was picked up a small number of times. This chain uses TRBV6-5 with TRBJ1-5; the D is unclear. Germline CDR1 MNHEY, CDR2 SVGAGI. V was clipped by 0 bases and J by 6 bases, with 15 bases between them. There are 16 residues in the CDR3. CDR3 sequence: CASSYSMAVLFQPQHF. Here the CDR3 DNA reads TGTGCCAGCAGTTACTCGATGGCCGTCCTTTTTCAGCCCCAGCATTTT.

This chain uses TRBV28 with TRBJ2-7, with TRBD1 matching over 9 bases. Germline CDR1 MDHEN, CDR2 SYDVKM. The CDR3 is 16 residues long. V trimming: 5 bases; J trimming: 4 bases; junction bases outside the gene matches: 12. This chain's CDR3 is CASSPTLGTGTYEQYF. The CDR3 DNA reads TGTGCCAGCAGTCCAACGTTGGGGACAGGGACGTACGAGCAGTACTTC.

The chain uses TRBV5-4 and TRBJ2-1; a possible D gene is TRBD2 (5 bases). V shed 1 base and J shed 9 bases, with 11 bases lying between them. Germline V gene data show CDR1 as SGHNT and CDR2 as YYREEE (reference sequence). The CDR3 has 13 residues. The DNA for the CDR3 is TGTGCCAGCAGCTTGACTAGAGGTTCTGAGCAGTTCTTC. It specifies CASSLTRGSEQFF.

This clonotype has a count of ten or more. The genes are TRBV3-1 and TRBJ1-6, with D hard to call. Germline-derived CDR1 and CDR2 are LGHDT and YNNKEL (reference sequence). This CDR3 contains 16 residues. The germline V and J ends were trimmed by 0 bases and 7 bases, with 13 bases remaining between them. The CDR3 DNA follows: TGTGCCAGCAGCCAAGATCGGTTACACCCGAATTCACCCCTCCACTTT. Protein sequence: CASSQDRLHPNSPLHF.

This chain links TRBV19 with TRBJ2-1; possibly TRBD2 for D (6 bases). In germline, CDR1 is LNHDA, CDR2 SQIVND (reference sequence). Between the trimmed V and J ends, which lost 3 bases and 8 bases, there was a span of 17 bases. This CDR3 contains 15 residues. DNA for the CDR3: TGTGCCAGTAGTATGAGCGCGGGATGGGGGGATGAGCAGTTCTTC. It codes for CASSMSAGWGDEQFF.

CDR3 loop: CASSLQGTSETQYF. The CDR3 DNA reads TGCGCCAGCAGCTTGCAAGGGACATCAGAGACCCAGTACTTC. The chain couples TRBV5-1 to TRBJ2-5; tentatively, D is TRBD1 (6 bases). Per germline, CDR1 SGHRS and CDR2 YFSETQ. The CDR3 consists of 14 residues. The germline V and J ends were trimmed by 1 base and 4 bases, with 11 bases remaining between them.